These T cell receptor beta chains were read from a single sample in a study of blood T cell repertoires in COVID-19. The assay was immunoSEQ multiplex PCR, and TCRdb's table has in-frame clones only and misses some. The sample lists 55,000 to 75,000 clones; about 70% were seen once. The sequenced sample was peripheral blood. The receptors come from a woman between 65 and 79 years old with acute or convalescent COVID-19. CDR3s include the opening cysteine and the closing phenylalanine or tryptophan. D genes are given only for firm matches. The size field is filled for only some rows; it gives once, few, many or a size class.

>TRBV27|TRBD1|TRBJ1-2|.
TGTGCCAGCAGTTTAGTACCAGGGGGCGCAGGCGACTATGGCTACACCTTC
CASSLVPGGAGDYGYTF
>TRBV19|.|TRBJ1-5|.
TGTGCCAGTAGCCTCAGGGTCGGCCAGCCCCAGCATTTT
CASSLRVGQPQHF
>TRBV7-2|.|TRBJ2-7|few
TGTGCCAGCAGCTTAGCGGTGCGGGGTACCTACGAGCAGTACTTC
CASSLAVRGTYEQYF
>TRBV29-1|.|TRBJ1-3|few
TGCAGCGTTGTGGGGGGAGCGTCTGGAAACACCATATATTTT
CSVVGGASGNTIYF
>TRBV4-2|.|TRBJ2-7|many
TGTGCCAGCAGCCAAGATTTGGGGGGATACGAGCAGTACTTC
CASSQDLGGYEQYF
>TRBV2|TRBD1|TRBJ1-5|few
TGTGCCAGCAGTGAAGTCAGACAGGGGCATCAGCCCCAGCATTTT
CASSEVRQGHQPQHF
>TRBV4-1|TRBD1|TRBJ1-4|.
TGCGCCAGCAGCCACGACTCGACAGGGTTGGCTGAAAAACTGTTTTTT
CASSHDSTGLAEKLFF
>TRBV2|TRBD1|TRBJ1-2|.
TGTGCCAGCAGATTTGGACAGGGAGTCTATGGCTACACCTTC
CASRFGQGVYGYTF
>TRBV5-4|.|TRBJ2-1|once
TGTGCCAGCAGCCGGGTCTTCCAGGGATACAATGAGCAGTTCTTC
CASSRVFQGYNEQFF
>TRBV6-5|TRBD1|TRBJ1-6|.
TGTGCCAGTACAGGGGTCGTTAATTCACCCCTCCACTTT
CASTGVVNSPLHF
>TRBV9|TRBD2|TRBJ2-2|.
TGTGCCAGCAGCCTTGGACTAGCGGGAGGTAACACCGGGGAGCTGTTTTTT
CASSLGLAGGNTGELFF
>TRBV5-1|.|TRBJ1-1|.
TGCGCCAGCAGCTTGGAGGACAGAGAAGCTTTCTTT
CASSLEDREAFF
>TRBV11-3|.|TRBJ1-6|.
TGTGCCAGCAGCTTAGCAGGGGCTAATTCACCCCTCCACTTT
CASSLAGANSPLHF
>TRBV27|TRBD1|TRBJ1-6|few
TGTGCCAGCAGTCTATCCGGGACAGGGAATTCACCCCTCCACTTT
CASSLSGTGNSPLHF
>TRBV5-4|TRBD1|TRBJ1-2|.
TGTGCCAGCAGGGCCGGGACAGGGTTTGATGTTGGCTACACCTTC
CASRAGTGFDVGYTF
>TRBV2|.|TRBJ2-5|.
TGTGCCAGCAATAACAGACGTTTTGCGGGAGAGACCCAGTACTTC
CASNNRRFAGETQYF
>TRBV19|TRBD1|TRBJ1-2|.
TGTGCCAGTAGTACTACCTCGACAGGGGACTATGGCTACACCTTC
CASSTTSTGDYGYTF
>TRBV5-1|TRBD2|TRBJ2-2|.
TGCGCCAGCAGTCCTAGCGGGAGGGGGAACACCGGGGAGCTGTTTTTT
CASSPSGRGNTGELFF
>TRBV6-2/TRBV6-3|TRBD1|TRBJ1-5|.
TGTGCCAGCAGTGACAGGGGCAGTCAGCCCCAGCATTTT
CASSDRGSQPQHF
>TRBV30|.|TRBJ1-4|.
TGTGCCTGGAGTCGGTCCGGGGGTCGGGAAAAACTGTTTTTT
CAWSRSGGREKLFF
>TRBV3-1/TRBV3-2|.|TRBJ2-2|.
TGTGCCAGCAGCCTCAGGGTCTGGGACACCGGGGAGCTGTTTTTT
CASSLRVWDTGELFF
>TRBV3-1/TRBV3-2|.|TRBJ2-1|.
TGTGCCAGCAGCCAAGCGCTCAAACCCGGCAATGAGCAGTTCTTC
CASSQALKPGNEQFF
>TRBV27|TRBD2|TRBJ2-3|.
TGTGCCAGCAGACTGGGACTAGCGGGGGCAGATACGCAGTATTTT
CASRLGLAGADTQYF
>TRBV5-1|.|TRBJ2-2|.
TGCGCCAGCACCCCAACCGCGACAACGAACACCGGGGAGCTGTTTTTT
CASTPTATTNTGELFF